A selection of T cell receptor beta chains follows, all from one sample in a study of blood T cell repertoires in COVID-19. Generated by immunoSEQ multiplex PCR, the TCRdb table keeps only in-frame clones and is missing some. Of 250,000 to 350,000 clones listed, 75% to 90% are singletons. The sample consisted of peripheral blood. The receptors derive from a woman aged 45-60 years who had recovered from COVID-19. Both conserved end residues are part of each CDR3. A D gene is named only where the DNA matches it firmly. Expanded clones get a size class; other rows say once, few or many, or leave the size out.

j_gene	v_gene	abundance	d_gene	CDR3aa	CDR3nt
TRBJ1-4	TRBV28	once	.	CASSLVGHRNEKLFF	TGTGCCAGCAGTTTAGTGGGACACCGGAATGAAAAACTGTTTTTT
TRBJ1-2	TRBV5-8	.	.	CASIRPGALDYGYTF	TGTGCCAGCATCCGGCCGGGAGCCTTAGACTATGGCTACACCTTC
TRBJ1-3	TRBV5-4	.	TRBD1	CASSLAVGQGTNTIYF	TGTGCCAGCAGCTTGGCTGTAGGACAGGGTACCAACACCATATATTTT
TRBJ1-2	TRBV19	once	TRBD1	CASSMGQNYGYTF	TGTGCCAGTAGTATGGGACAGAACTATGGCTACACCTTC
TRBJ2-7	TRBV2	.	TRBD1	CASRSRDRGHEQYF	TGTGCCAGCAGATCCCGGGACAGGGGCCACGAGCAGTACTTC
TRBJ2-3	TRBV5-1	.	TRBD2	CASSSLGGEDTQYF	TGCGCCAGCAGCTCGCTGGGGGGGGAAGATACGCAGTATTTT
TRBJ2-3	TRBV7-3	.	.	CASSFGHTTDTQYF	TGTGCCAGCAGCTTTGGCCACACCACAGATACGCAGTATTTT
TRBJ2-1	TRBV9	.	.	CASSVSTGVYNEQFF	TGTGCCAGCAGCGTAAGTACGGGAGTTTACAATGAGCAGTTCTTC
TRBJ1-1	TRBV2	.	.	CASRRIGDTEAFF	TGTGCCAGCCGCCGGATCGGAGACACTGAAGCTTTCTTT
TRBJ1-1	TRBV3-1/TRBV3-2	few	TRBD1	CASSRDRVRAFF	TGTGCCAGCAGCCGAGACAGGGTTCGAGCTTTCTTT
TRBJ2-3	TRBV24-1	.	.	CATSDLGRDGPDTQYF	TGTGCCACCAGTGATTTAGGGCGGGATGGGCCAGATACGCAGTATTTT
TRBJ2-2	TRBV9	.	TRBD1	CASSVVGDSNTGELFF	TGTGCCAGCAGCGTAGTTGGGGACAGCAACACCGGGGAGCTGTTTTTT
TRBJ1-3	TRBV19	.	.	CASSGLNTIYF	TGTGCCAGTAGCGGTCTAAACACCATATATTTT
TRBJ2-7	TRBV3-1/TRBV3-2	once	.	CASSQDSGRGNEQYF	TGTGCCAGCAGCCAAGACTCCGGGAGAGGAAACGAGCAGTACTTC
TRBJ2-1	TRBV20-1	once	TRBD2	CSASKAGGPYNEQFF	TGCAGTGCTAGTAAAGCGGGGGGCCCCTACAATGAGCAGTTCTTC
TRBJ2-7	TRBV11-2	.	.	CASSLRAHEQYF	TGTGCCAGCAGCCTCAGGGCCCACGAGCAGTACTTC
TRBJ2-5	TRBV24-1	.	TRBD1	CATSDNRGTQETQYF	TGTGCCACCAGTGACAACAGGGGCACGCAAGAGACCCAGTACTTC
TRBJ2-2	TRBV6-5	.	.	CASTFGTNTGELFF	TGTGCCAGCACTTTCGGTACTAACACCGGGGAGCTGTTTTTT
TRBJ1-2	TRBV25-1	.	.	CASSELRHSYGYTF	TGTGCCAGCAGTGAACTAAGACATTCCTATGGCTACACCTTC
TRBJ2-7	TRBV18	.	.	CASSPSTGYSYEQYF	TGTGCCAGCTCACCGTCAACAGGTTACTCCTACGAGCAGTACTTC
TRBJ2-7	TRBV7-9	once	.	CASSYQPSTGYSYEQYF	TGTGCCAGCAGCTACCAACCCTCAACGGGGTACTCCTACGAGCAGTACTTC
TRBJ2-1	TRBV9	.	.	CASSVGPGEYGDEQFF	TGTGCCAGCAGCGTAGGACCAGGGGAATACGGGGATGAGCAGTTCTTC
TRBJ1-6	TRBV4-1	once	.	CASSPIRQVGNYNSPLHF	TGCGCCAGCAGCCCCATAAGGCAGGTCGGAAACTATAATTCACCCCTCCACTTT
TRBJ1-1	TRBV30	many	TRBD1	CAWSLFGTVYMNTEAFF	TGTGCCTGGAGTTTATTTGGGACAGTTTATATGAACACTGAAGCTTTCTTT
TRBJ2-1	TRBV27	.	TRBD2	CASSRNEGGPATYNEQFF	TGTGCCAGCAGTCGAAACGAGGGAGGGCCTGCCACCTACAATGAGCAGTTCTTC
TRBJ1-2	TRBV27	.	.	CASSSPTTNYGYTF	TGTGCCAGCAGTTCTCCGACAACTAACTATGGCTACACCTTC
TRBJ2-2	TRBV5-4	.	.	CASNPGGTGTGELFF	TGTGCCAGCAACCCAGGCGGGACGGGCACCGGGGAGCTGTTTTTT
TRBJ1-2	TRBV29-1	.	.	CSVGAGLIGYTF	TGCAGCGTTGGGGCAGGGCTCATAGGCTACACCTTC